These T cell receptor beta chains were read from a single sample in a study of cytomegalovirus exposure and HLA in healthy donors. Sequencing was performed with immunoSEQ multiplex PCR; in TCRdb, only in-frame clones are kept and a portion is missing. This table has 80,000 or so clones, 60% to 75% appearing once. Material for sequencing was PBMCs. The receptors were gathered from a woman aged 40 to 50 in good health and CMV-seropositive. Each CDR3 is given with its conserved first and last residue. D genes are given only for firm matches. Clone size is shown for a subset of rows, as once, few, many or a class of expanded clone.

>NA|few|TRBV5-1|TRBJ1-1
TGCGCCAGCAGTTCCACAGGCGTTACGAACACTGAAGCTTTCTTT
CASSSTGVTNTEAFF
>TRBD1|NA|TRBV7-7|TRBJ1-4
TGTGCTAGCAGCTCAACCGGACAGGGCAATGAAAAACTGTTTTTT
CASSSTGQGNEKLFF
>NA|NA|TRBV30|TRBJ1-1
TGTGCCTGGAGTAGGGGGGGCTATGGGGAAGCTTTCTTT
CAWSRGGYGEAFF
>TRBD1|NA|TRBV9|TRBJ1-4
TGTGCCAGCAGCGGGACAGGGGGCAATGAAAAACTGTTTTTT
CASSGTGGNEKLFF
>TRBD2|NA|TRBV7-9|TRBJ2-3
TGTGCCAGCTCCGTGGGGACTAGCGGGGTCACAGATACGCAGTATTTT
CASSVGTSGVTDTQYF
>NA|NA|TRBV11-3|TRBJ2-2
TGTGCCAGCAGCTTAACACAGGACACCGGGGAGCTGTTTTTT
CASSLTQDTGELFF
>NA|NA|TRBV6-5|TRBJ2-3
TGTGCCAGCAGTTACGGTCGGGAGACTACGCAGTATTTT
CASSYGRETTQYF
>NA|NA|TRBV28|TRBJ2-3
TGTGCCAGCAGTTTTGGGGGGTCCCCCAATACGCAGTATTTT
CASSFGGSPNTQYF
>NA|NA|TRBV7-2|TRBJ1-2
TGTGCCAGCAGCTTAGCGCTTTCGGGAACACCCGCCTATGGCTACACCTTC
CASSLALSGTPAYGYTF
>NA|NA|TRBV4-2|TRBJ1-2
TGTGCCAGCAGCCAAGATCAATCGGCTAACTATGGCTACACCTTC
CASSQDQSANYGYTF
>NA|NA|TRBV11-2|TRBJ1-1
TGTGCCAGCCGCCATCTGGCGGAAAAAGCTTTCTTT
CASRHLAEKAFF
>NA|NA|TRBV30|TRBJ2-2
TGTGCCTGGAGCATAGCGACCCGCGGGGAGCTGTTTTTT
CAWSIATRGELFF
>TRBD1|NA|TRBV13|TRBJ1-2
TGTGCCAGCAGCAGAAGACAGGGTTTAGGCTATGGCTACACCTTC
CASSRRQGLGYGYTF
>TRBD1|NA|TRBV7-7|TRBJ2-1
TGTGCTAGCAGCCCCCGACAGGGCCGCTCCTACAATGAGCAGTTCTTC
CASSPRQGRSYNEQFF
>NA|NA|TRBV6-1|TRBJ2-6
TGTGCCAGCAGTGAACTAGGCAGCTCTGGGGCCAACGTCCTGACTTTC
CASSELGSSGANVLTF
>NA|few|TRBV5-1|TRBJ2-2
TGCGCCAGCAGCCCCGGACAAGTCACCGGGGAGCTGTTTTTT
CASSPGQVTGELFF
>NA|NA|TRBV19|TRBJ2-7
TGTGCCAGTAGTATCGGGAAGGGGGTGTACGAGCAGTACTTC
CASSIGKGVYEQYF
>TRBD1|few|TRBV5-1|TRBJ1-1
TGCGCCAGCAGCTCCCCGAATACCGGGACAGTCCCTGAAGCTTTCTTT
CASSSPNTGTVPEAFF
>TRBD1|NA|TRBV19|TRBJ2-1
TGTGCCAGTAGTCGACAGGGACGGAGCGAGCAGTTCTTC
CASSRQGRSEQFF
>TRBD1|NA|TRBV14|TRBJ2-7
TGTGCCAGCAGGCCTCCGGGACAGGGTCCCTACGAGCAGTACTTC
CASRPPGQGPYEQYF
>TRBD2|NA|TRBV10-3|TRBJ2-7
TGTGCCAGCCAGCGGGAGATGGGCCACGAGCAGTACTTC
CASQREMGHEQYF
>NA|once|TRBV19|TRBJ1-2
TGTGCCAGTAGTATGCTAAGTAACTATGGCTACACCTTC
CASSMLSNYGYTF
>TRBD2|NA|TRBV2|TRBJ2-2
TGTGCCAGCAGTCGAAGCGGGGCTACCGGGGAGCTGTTTTTT
CASSRSGATGELFF
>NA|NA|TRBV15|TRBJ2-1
TGTGCCACCAGCAGTACTAGCACAGGAGGCAATGAGCAGTTCTTC
CATSSTSTGGNEQFF
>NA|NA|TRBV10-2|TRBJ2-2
TGCGCCAGCCGCGTCCAGGCCAACACCGGGGAGCTGTTTTTT
CASRVQANTGELFF
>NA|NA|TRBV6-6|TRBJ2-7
TGTGCCAGCAGTCAGGGTTTCTACGAGCAGTACTTC
CASSQGFYEQYF